Many counts were recorded for the clone carrying this T cell receptor beta chain. The target antigen is unknown. This sample is drawn from a study of early T cells in non-severe SARS-CoV-2 infection. Study summary: Sequencing input comprised bulk RNA from unsorted whole blood; chain pairing was not available. Points from the study as a whole: Clonotype matching in VDJdb favored anti-spike CD8 responses and did not capture private and CD4 specificities.

Germline V CDR1 and CDR2: KGHDR, SFDVKD. With 5 bases clipped from V and 8 bases from J, the junction kept 13 bases outside the gene matches. The CDR3 has 16 residues. Individual cDNA molecules carried attached unique molecular identifiers. TCRdb re-called the 5' RACE reads with MiXCR, one entry per CDR3 protein. The data show 70,000 to 90,000 distinct CDR3 sequences, roughly 12% seen once. The sequencing input was whole blood. V gene TRBV24-1 combines with J gene TRBJ2-2; 7 bases agree with TRBD1. This clonotype was sampled from an adult who was a healthcare worker with PCR-confirmed SARS-CoV-2 infection or an uninfected control (not recorded which). The CDR3 DNA sequence: TGTGCCACCAGTGGACCGATGACAGGGCCAAGGGGGGAGCTGTTTTTT. Protein product: CATSGPMTGPRGELFF.